This T cell receptor beta chain was documented in a study of post-analysis software for immune sequencing data. Looking at the study overall: There were relapsing-remitting, secondary progressive and progressive-relapsing multiple sclerosis among the disease courses included. Study observations and caveats: Samples sharing a preparation batch grouped tightly together when assessed by F measure. Elevated frequency relative to controls characterized roughly 5 TRBV segments in patients, TRBV5-6, TRBV5-1 and TRBV20-1 among them. People with multiple sclerosis had a significantly lower normalized Chao1 diversity than controls did.

The sample holds a few counts of this clonotype. Its matching antigen is unknown. Germline CDR1 is SNHLY and CDR2 is FYNNEI. There are 16 residues in the CDR3. The V end was cut by 7 bases, the J end by 4 bases, with 21 bases between. Unique molecular identifiers were carried by the TCR beta cDNA libraries. MiXCR, run by TCRdb on the PCR reads, gives a single entry per CDR3 protein. Among about 430,000 distinct CDR3 sequences listed, less than 40% were seen once. This chain joins TRBV2 and TRBJ2-3; D remains unclear. The TCR was taken from a girl under 10 years old with multiple sclerosis. The sample taken for sequencing was blood. CDR3 DNA: TGTGCCAGCACCCAGCGACGGTCAGGCCCCCCAGATACGCAGTATTTT. This codes for CASTQRRSGPPDTQYF.